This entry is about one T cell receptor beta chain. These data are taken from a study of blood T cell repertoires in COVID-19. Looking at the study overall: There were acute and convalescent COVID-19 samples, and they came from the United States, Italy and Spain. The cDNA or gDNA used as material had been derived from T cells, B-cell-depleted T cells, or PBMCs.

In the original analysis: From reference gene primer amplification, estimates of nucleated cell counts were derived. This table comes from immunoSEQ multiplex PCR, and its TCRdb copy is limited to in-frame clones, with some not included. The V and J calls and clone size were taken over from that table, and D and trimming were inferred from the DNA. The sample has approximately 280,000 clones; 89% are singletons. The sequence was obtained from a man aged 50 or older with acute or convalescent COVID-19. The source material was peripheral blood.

Here the CDR3 DNA reads TGTGCCATCAGTGAGGGGCAAGGCAATCAGCCCCAGCATTTT. It encodes CAISEGQGNQPQHF. The chain has TRBV10-3 and TRBJ1-5; D not resolved. V lost 2 bases and J lost 2, with 7 bases in between. CDR1 is ENHRY and CDR2 is SYGVKD in the germline V gene. The CDR3 runs to 14 residues.